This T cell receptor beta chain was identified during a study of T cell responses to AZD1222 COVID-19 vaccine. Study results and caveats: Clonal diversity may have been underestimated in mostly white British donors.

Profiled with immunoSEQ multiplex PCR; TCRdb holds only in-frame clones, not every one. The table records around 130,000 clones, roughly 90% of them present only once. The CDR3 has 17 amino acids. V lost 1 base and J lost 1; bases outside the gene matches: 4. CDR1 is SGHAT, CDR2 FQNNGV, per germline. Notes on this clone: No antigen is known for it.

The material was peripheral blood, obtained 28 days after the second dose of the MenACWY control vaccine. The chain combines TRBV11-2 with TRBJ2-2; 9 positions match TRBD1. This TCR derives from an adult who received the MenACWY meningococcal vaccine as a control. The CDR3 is CASSLGTGGRNTGELFF. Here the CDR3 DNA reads TGTGCCAGCAGCTTAGGAACAGGGGGCCGGAACACCGGGGAGCTGTTTTTT. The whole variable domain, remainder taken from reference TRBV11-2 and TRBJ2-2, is EAGVAQSPRYKIIEKRQSVAFWCNPISGHATLYWYQQILGQGPKLLIQFQNNGVVDDSQLPKDRFSAERLKGVDSTLKIQPAKLEDSAVYLCASSLGTGGRNTGELFFGEGSRLTVL.